The clone carrying this TCR beta chain turned up a few times. What it binds is unknown. These data originate in a study of Graves' ophthalmopathy and Graves' hyperthyroidism. Findings of the study overall: In blood appeared most of the expanded thyroid clonotypes whose frequency exceeded 0.001.

Germline loops: CDR1 LNHNV, CDR2 YYDKDF (reference sequence). V was cut by 1 base and J by 11 bases, with 17 bases left in between. The CDR3 covers 14 residues. Other autoimmune diseases, uncontrolled infections, pregnancy or lactation led to the exclusion of patients. The study amplified TCR beta CDR3 regions using RNA transcripts. The first round was an RT-PCR with HTBI primers, and the second round was a multiplex PCR. A single record per CDR3 protein comes from TCRdb applying MiXCR to the multiplex PCR reads. The sample lists approximately 1.2 million distinct CDR3 sequences; 35% to 40% were seen once.

This sequence joins TRBV15 and TRBJ1-1, with D possibly TRBD1 on 6 matching bases. This TCR came from an adult man with Graves' hyperthyroidism. The sample consisted of peripheral blood or thyroid tissue (not recorded which). CDR3 bases: TGTGCCACCAGCAGAGGGACAAACCACAGGGACGCTTTCTTT. This translates into CATSRGTNHRDAFF.